This TCR beta chain was sequenced during a study of blood T cells in healthy people across ages. Whole-study results and caveats: Possibly confounding the expanded clonotype changes was the fact that donor CMV status was unknown.

The use of a sample-barcoded 5' primer and a J-beta primer mix characterized a second PCR of about 6 to 11 cycles. Through a template-switch adaptor with 12 random nucleotides, each cDNA molecule received a tag. One entry per CDR3 protein results from TCRdb running MiXCR on the 5' RACE reads. The sample consists of about 290,000 distinct CDR3 sequences, 27% of them appearing once. The ends were cut back, 0 bases at V and 6 bases at J, with 12 bases in the middle. Germline lookup yields CDR1 SGHRS and CDR2 YFSETQ. The CDR3 contains 14 residues. Comment on this clonotype: The antigen remains undetermined.

Each sample had at least 6 million PBMCs isolated. The source material was blood. This receptor was obtained from a woman aged 70-85 years in good health. The V and J genes are TRBV5-1 and TRBJ1-2, with no clear D. This CDR3 is CASSLVVAEDGYTF. The CDR3 DNA sequence: TGCGCCAGCAGCTTGGTAGTCGCCGAGGATGGCTACACCTTC.